The sequence of this T cell receptor (beta chain) was determined in a study of beta chain features in type 1 diabetes. Points from the study as a whole: All four CD4+ subsets from Type 1 diabetes patients carried moderately but significantly shorter TCRB CDR3s.

This clone was observed a few times. Its antigen is currently unknown. Between the trimmed V and J ends, which lost 0 bases and 5 bases, there was a span of 5 bases. The CDR3 is 13 residues long. Germline V lookup: CDR1 LNHNV, CDR2 YYDKDF (reference sequence). All of the isolated RNA was reverse transcribed, so expressed TCRB transcripts were sequenced. Sequencing used immunoSEQ multiplex PCR; TCRdb keeps in-frame clones, though not all of them. The repertoire holds some 270,000 clones, with 14% as singletons. Every single donor gave one heparinised blood draw, and these averaged roughly 100 mL. Stem cell-like memory, regulatory, central memory and naive CD4+ cells were sorted via CD45RO/CCR7/CD25/CD127/CD95/CD27.

This TCR came from a woman in her thirties or forties in good health. The sample comprised naive CD4+ T cells from blood. V usage is TRBV15 and J usage is TRBJ1-5; no clear D. CDR3 sequence reads: CATSRDRDQPQHF. In DNA, the CDR3 is TGTGCCACCAGCAGAGATCGGGATCAGCCCCAGCATTTT.